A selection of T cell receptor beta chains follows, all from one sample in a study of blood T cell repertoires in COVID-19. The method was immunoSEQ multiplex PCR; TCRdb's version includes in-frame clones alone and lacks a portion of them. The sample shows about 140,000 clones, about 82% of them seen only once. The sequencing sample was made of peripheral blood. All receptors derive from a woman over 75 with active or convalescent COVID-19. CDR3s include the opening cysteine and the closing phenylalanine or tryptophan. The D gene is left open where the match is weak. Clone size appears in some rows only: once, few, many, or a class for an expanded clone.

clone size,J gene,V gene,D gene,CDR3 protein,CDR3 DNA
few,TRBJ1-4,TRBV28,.,CASGRGPNEKLFF,TGTGCCAGCGGACGGGGTCCTAATGAAAAACTGTTTTTT
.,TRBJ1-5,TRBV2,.,CASRYQGFQPQHF,TGTGCCAGCAGGTACCAGGGGTTTCAGCCCCAGCATTTT
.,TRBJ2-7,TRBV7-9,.,CASSRVAAHEQYF,TGTGCCAGCAGCCGGGTGGCGGCCCACGAGCAGTACTTC
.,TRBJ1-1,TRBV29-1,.,CSAYGGRGTTEAFF,TGCAGCGCCTACGGGGGGAGAGGGACCACTGAAGCTTTCTTT
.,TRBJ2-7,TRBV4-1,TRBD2,CASSQDSGGAGGFYEQYF,TGCGCCAGCAGCCAAGACAGCGGCGGAGCGGGGGGGTTCTACGAGCAGTACTTC
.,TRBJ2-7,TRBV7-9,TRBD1,CASSLDRAGEQYF,TGTGCCAGCAGCCTTGACAGGGCGGGCGAGCAGTACTTC
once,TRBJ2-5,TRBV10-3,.,CAISPTSLETQYF,TGTGCCATCAGTCCGACTAGTCTGGAGACCCAGTACTTC
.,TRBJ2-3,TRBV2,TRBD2,CASSESGISTDTQYF,TGTGCCAGCAGCGAGAGCGGGATTAGCACAGATACGCAGTATTTT
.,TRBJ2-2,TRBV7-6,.,CASRKTGSNTGELFF,TGTGCCAGCAGAAAGACAGGCTCGAACACCGGGGAGCTGTTTTTT
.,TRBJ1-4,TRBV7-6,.,CASSWKPRGTNEKLFF,TGTGCCAGCAGCTGGAAACCCCGGGGGACTAATGAAAAACTGTTTTTT
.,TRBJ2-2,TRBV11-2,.,CASSLVGTTNTGELFF,TGTGCCAGCAGCTTAGTCGGGACAACGAACACCGGGGAGCTGTTTTTT
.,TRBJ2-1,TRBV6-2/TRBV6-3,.,CASSQFNEQFF,TGTGCCAGCAGTCAGTTCAACGAGCAGTTCTTC
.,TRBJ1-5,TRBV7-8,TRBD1,CASSFGQGLQPQHF,TGTGCCAGCAGCTTTGGACAGGGGCTTCAGCCCCAGCATTTT
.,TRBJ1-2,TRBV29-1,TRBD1,CSVELRDSNYGYTF,TGCAGCGTTGAGCTCCGGGACAGCAACTATGGCTACACCTTC
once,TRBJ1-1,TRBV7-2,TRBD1,CASSLGPGGTVNTEAFF,TGTGCCAGCAGCTTAGGTCCAGGGGGGACGGTGAACACTGAAGCTTTCTTT
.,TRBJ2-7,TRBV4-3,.,CASSQAGGEQYF,TGCGCCAGCAGCCAAGCCGGGGGCGAGCAGTACTTC
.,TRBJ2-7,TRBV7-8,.,CASRGLSEQYF,TGTGCCAGCAGGGGGCTGAGCGAGCAGTACTTC
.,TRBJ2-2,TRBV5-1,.,CASSPVGAGELFF,TGCGCCAGCAGCCCCGTGGGCGCGGGGGAGCTGTTTTTT
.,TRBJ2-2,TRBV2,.,CASKQQGATGELFF,TGTGCCAGCAAACAACAGGGAGCGACCGGGGAGCTGTTTTTT
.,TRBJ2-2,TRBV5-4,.,CASSLERGTGELFF,TGTGCCAGCAGCTTGGAAAGGGGGACCGGGGAGCTGTTTTTT
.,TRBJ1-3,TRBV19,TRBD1,CASSIGGTDRRNTIYF,TGTGCCAGTAGTATAGGCGGGACAGATCGGAGAAACACCATATATTTT
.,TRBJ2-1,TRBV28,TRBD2,CASSTLAGGLMMGFF,TGTGCCAGCAGCACTCTAGCGGGGGGTCTAATGATGGGGTTCTTC
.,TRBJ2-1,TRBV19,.,CASSFPGGAGIYNEQFF,TGTGCCAGTAGTTTTCCCGGTGGGGCGGGGATATACAATGAGCAGTTCTTC
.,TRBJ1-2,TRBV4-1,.,CASSQAPTQSMYGYTF,TGCGCCAGCAGCCAAGCCCCCACACAGAGCATGTATGGCTACACCTTC
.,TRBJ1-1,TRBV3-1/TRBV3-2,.,CASSQGIRVGTLNTEAFF,TGTGCCAGCAGCCAAGGCATCAGGGTAGGCACCTTGAACACTGAAGCTTTCTTT
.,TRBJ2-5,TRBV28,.,CASSSPLGTGSRQKETQYF,TGTGCCAGCAGTTCCCCCCTGGGAACAGGGAGTCGCCAAAAAGAGACCCAGTACTTC
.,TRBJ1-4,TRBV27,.,CASSSNQPWGGNEKLFF,TGTGCCAGCAGTTCCAACCAGCCCTGGGGAGGTAATGAAAAACTGTTTTTT
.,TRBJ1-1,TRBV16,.,CASSQLYRSEAFF,TGTGCCAGCAGCCAATTGTACCGGTCTGAAGCTTTCTTT
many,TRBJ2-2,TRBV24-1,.,CATSDSGTQSTGELFF,TGTGCCACCAGTGACTCCGGGACACAATCCACCGGGGAGCTGTTTTTT
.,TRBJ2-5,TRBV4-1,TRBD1,CASSQDPPGQGLWETQYF,TGCGCCAGCAGCCAAGACCCACCGGGACAGGGTCTTTGGGAGACCCAGTACTTC
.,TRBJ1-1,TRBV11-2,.,CASSQGREDTEAFF,TGTGCCAGCAGCCAGGGGCGGGAGGACACTGAAGCTTTCTTT
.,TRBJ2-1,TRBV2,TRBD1,CASTLGTGRHEQFF,TGTGCCAGCACTCTCGGGACAGGGAGACATGAGCAGTTCTTC
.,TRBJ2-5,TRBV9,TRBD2,CASSVAGLEGETQYF,TGTGCCAGCAGCGTAGCCGGACTAGAGGGCGAGACCCAGTACTTC
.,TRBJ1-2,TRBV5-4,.,CASSLAGVGLGYTF,TGTGCCAGCAGCTTGGCGGGGGTAGGACTTGGGTACACCTTC
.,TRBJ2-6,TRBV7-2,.,CASSHTLGGANVLTF,TGTGCCAGCAGTCATACGTTGGGCGGGGCCAACGTCCTGACTTTC
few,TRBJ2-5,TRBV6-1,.,CASSEPGDTFQETQYF,TGTGCCAGCAGTGAACCAGGGGACACCTTCCAAGAGACCCAGTACTTC
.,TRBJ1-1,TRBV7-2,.,CASSPPGHKNTEAFF,TGTGCCAGCAGCCCACCGGGACATAAGAACACTGAAGCTTTCTTT
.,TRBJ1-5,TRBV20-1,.,CSASRGGEPQHF,TGCAGTGCTAGTAGGGGAGGTGAGCCCCAGCATTTT
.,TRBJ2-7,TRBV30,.,CAWSVFDGAYEQYF,TGTGCCTGGAGTGTGTTTGACGGAGCCTACGAGCAGTACTTC
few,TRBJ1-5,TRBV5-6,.,CASSLVGATNQPQHF,TGTGCCAGCAGCTTGGTGGGGGCAACTAATCAGCCCCAGCATTTT
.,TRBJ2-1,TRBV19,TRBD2,CASSSTSGGLSSYNEQFF,TGTGCCAGTTCCTCGACTAGCGGGGGGCTCAGCTCCTACAATGAGCAGTTCTTC
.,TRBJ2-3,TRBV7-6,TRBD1,CASSPPGPTGASTDTQYF,TGTGCCAGCAGCCCCCCCGGCCCGACAGGGGCTAGCACAGATACGCAGTATTTT
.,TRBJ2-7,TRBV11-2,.,CASSFQGYEQYF,TGTGCCAGCAGCTTTCAGGGTTACGAGCAGTACTTC
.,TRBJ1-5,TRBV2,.,CASSDGGGQPQHF,TGTGCCAGCAGTGATGGGGGAGGACAGCCCCAGCATTTT
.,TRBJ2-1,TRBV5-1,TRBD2,CASSFNSGGASSKFF,TGCGCCAGCAGCTTTAATAGCGGGGGGGCTTCCTCCAAGTTCTTC
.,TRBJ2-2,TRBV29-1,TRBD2,CSVAGGTATGELFF,TGCAGCGTTGCGGGGGGTACGGCCACCGGGGAGCTGTTTTTT
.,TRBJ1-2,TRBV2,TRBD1,CASNAGTVSLGYTF,TGTGCCAGCAACGCCGGGACAGTTTCTCTTGGCTACACCTTC
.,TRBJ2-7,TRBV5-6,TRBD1,CASSTTGGAFYEQYF,TGTGCCAGCAGCACCACAGGGGGCGCTTTTTACGAGCAGTACTTC
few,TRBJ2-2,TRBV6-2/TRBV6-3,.,CASSYARGSKNTGELFF,TGTGCCAGCAGTTATGCCCGGGGGTCCAAGAACACCGGGGAGCTGTTTTTT
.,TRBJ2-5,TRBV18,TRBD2,CASSPLAGVDETQYF,TGTGCCAGCTCACCTCTAGCGGGGGTAGATGAGACCCAGTACTTC
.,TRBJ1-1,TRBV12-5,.,CASGLKESTEAFF,TGTGCTAGTGGTTTGAAGGAGAGCACTGAAGCTTTCTTT
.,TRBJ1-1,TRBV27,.,CATTDTCSAFF,TGTGCCACCACGGACACGTGTTCGGCTTTCTTT
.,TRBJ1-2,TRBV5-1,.,CASSLMQGPYGYTF,TGCGCCAGCAGCTTGATGCAGGGCCCCTATGGCTACACCTTC